The T cell receptor beta chain under discussion was sequenced for a study of blood T cells in healthy people across ages (dated by TCRdb to between 2014 and 2017). Study-level background: In model experiments, template switching captured about one uniquely barcoded TCR beta cDNA molecule for every two T cells. The study measured age-related changes in TCR beta repertoire diversity using deep sequencing normalized with unique cDNA molecular identifiers. Four age groups were formed from the donors: young (average about 15 years), middle-aged (less than 40), aged (62) and long-lived (about 80). The study analyzed two additional independent replicas of 1 million unique cDNA reads from the same blood draw for two donors, one aged 18 to 29 and one aged 80 or older. To avoid experimental bias, donors of different ages were spread randomly across the sequencing lanes.

Systemically healthy Caucasian individuals from Russia, 39 in total and aged about 6 to 95 years, were included as donors. Approximately 10 milliliters of peripheral blood were collected from each donor into EDTA-treated Vacutainer tubes. Ficoll-Paque density-gradient centrifugation was used to isolate PBMCs, with at least 7 million per sample. Total RNA was extracted from PBMCs with Trizol reagent, with at least 5.5 micrograms obtained per sample. For every donor, flow cytometry on a PBMC aliquot measured the percentage of naive CD45RAhigh/CD27high T cells. At the junction V is shortened by 2 bases and J by 4 bases, with 15 bases in between. The CDR3 spans 16 residues, from the cysteine through the phenylalanine. The only DNA kept is the CDR3, 48 bases in frame from the first base. CDR1 and CDR2, looked up from the germline V gene, are SGHTA and FQGNSA. The receptor library was made with 5' RACE. The instrument was an Illumina HiSeq 2500. A second PCR of roughly 7 to 11 cycles was performed with a sample-barcoded 5' primer and a J-beta primer mix. A template-switch 5' adaptor carrying 12 random nucleotides introduced a unique molecular identifier onto each TCR beta cDNA molecule. Each sample yielded at least 2.5 million CDR3-containing paired-end reads. First-strand cDNA was synthesized from all RNA with the Mint cDNA synthesis kit, primed by a TRBC-specific oligonucleotide. Following uracil-DNA glycosylase treatment, all cDNA underwent a first 18-cycle PCR with the universal primers M1SS and BC2_uni_R. The paper's data handling went like this. For normalization, 1 million high-quality reads were randomly selected from each sample, with every read carrying a distinct molecular identifier. Instead of being binned into consensus sequences, reads that shared molecular identifiers were thrown out. MiTCR, run with a Q25 quality threshold and the strictest error-elimination algorithm, handled CDR3 identification, clonotype clustering and error correction. A nonparametric unseen species model with Euler transformation was used to estimate lower-bound total TCR beta diversity. Using fastp at Q25 and MiXCR, TCRdb reprocessed the public reads and kept productive beta chains. Every distinct CDR3 protein forms one entry, paired with its most common genes and DNA. The V and J calls were determined by TCRdb, not by the authors. Within this sample are 700,000 to 850,000 distinct CDR3 sequences, with 50% to 65% of them counted one time only. The ten largest clones add up to roughly two fifths of the sample.

The research as a whole found: Estimates of total diversity based on one million sequenced T cells were considered lower bounds and underestimates. As age increased, observed TCR beta diversity per million T cells dropped in a roughly linear way, and a significant reduction was already evident by age about 36. Because donor CMV infection status was unknown, age-related changes in expanded clonotypes were potentially confounded. Observed TCR beta diversity correlated strongly with the percentage of naive T cells measured by flow cytometry. Because profiling used bulk unsorted PBMCs, naive and antigen-experienced compartments could not be compared conclusively. Compared with the aged group, the long-lived group had more naive CD4+ T cells, fewer expanded clones and increased TCR diversity, a pattern suggesting age selection.

This clonotype has a handful of counts. Its antigen is currently not known. Per-nucleotide qualities are absent, and no much larger clonotype sits a single base away. The chain is encoded by TRBV7-2 joined to TRBJ1-5, with TRBD1 as a weak D call on 6 bases. Material for sequencing was blood. The sequence derives from a man at least 80 years old in good health. DNA sequence: TGTGCCAGCAGCTTAACAGGGCTTTCGGGAAATCAGCCCCAGCATTTT. The encoded protein is CASSLTGLSGNQPQHF.